This T cell receptor beta chain was retrieved from a study of CD8+CD57+ T cells in acquired aplastic anemia. In the study overall: The DNA of sorted CD4+ and CD8+ cells averaged approximately 3.2 ug.

In its sample, this clonotype was seen many times. Its antigen is still unknown. The use of genomic DNA as template underpinned the TCR beta VDJ and CDR3 profiling. A single record per CDR3 protein comes from TCRdb applying MiXCR to the reads. The top ten hold just over 45% of the sample, which has 150,000 to 200,000 distinct CDR3 sequences, roughly 64% seen once. The study, taken as a whole, reports: Patients had around 30 CD8+ CDR3 sequences in common with controls (the shared set).

The CDR3 runs to 15 residues. Germline CDR1 is SGHRS and CDR2 is YFSETQ. The V gene end was trimmed by 2 bases and the J gene end by 7 bases; junction bases not matched to a gene: 8. The sample was sorted CD4+, CD8+, or CD8+CD57+ T cells (not recorded which) from PBMCs. The receptor's source is a human donor with severe aplastic anemia or a healthy control (not recorded which). The chain is built from TRBV5-1 and TRBJ2-1, with 8 bases that match TRBD2. CDR3 sequence (DNA): TGCGCCAGCAGCTTTAAATCGGGGGGGACGAATGAGCAGTTCTTC. Amino acids: CASSFKSGGTNEQFF.